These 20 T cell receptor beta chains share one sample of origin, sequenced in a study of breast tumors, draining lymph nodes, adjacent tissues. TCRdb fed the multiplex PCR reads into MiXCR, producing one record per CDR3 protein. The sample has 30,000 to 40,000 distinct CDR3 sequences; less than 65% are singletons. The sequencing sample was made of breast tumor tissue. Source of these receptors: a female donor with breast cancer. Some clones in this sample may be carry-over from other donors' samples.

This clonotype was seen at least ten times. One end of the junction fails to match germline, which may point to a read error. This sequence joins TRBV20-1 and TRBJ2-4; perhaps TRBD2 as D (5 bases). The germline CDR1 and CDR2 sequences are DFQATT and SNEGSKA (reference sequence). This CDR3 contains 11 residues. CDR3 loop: CSSRKGGIQSF. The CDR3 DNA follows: TGCAGTTCCCGAAAAGGAGGCATTCAGTCCTTC.

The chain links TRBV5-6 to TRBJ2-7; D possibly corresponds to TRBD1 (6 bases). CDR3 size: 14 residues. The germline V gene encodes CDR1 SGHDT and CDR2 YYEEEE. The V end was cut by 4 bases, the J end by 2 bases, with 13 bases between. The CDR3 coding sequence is TGTGCCAGCAGCGACAACAGGGAAACCTACGAGCAGTACTTC. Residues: CASSDNRETYEQYF.

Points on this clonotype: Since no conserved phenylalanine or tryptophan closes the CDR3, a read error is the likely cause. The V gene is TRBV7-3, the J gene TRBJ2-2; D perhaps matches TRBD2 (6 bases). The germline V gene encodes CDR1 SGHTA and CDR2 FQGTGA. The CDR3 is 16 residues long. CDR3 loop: CASSLTRGDRTGGLFP. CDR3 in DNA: TGTGCCAGCAGCTTAACGAGGGGCGACAGAACCGGGGGGCTGTTTCCT.

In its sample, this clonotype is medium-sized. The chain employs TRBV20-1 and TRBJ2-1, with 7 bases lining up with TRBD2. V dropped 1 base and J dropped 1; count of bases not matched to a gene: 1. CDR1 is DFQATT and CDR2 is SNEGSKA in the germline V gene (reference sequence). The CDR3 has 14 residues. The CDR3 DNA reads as TGCAGTGCTAGAGGGCGGGAGTCCTACAATGAGCAGTTCTTC. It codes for CSARGRESYNEQFF.

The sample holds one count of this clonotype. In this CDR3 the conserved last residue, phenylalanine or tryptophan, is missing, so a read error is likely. This chain's CDR3 is CASSVMGLNEQFS. DNA of the CDR3: TGTGCCAGCAGCGTGATGGGGCTCAATGAGCAGTTCTCC. This rearrangement joins TRBV9 to TRBJ2-1; tentative D call: TRBD1 (5 bases). The CDR3 has 13 residues. Germline values: CDR1 SGDLS, CDR2 YYNGEE. V gave up 2 bases and J gave up 6 bases, with 9 bases separating them.

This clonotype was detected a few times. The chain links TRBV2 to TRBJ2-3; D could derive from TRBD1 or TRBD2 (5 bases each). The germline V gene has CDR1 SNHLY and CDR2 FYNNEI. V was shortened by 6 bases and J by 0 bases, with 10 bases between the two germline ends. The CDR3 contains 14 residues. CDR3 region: CASRGRHSTDTQYF. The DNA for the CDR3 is TGTGCCAGCAGGGGACGGCATAGCACAGATACGCAGTATTTT. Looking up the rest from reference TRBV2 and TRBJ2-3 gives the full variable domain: EPEVTQTPSHQVTQMGQEVILRCVPISNHLYFYWYRQILGQKVEFLVSFYNNEISEKSEIFDDQFSVERPDGSNFTLKIRSTKLEDSAMYFCASRGRHSTDTQYFGPGTRLTVL.

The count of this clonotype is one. Here the CDR3 reads CASSLVAGDYNEQFF. CDR3 DNA: TGTGCCAGCAGCTTAGTAGCGGGAGACTACAATGAGCAGTTCTTC. The chain couples TRBV7-3 to TRBJ2-1, with 9 bases matching TRBD2. The germline V gene has CDR1 SGHTA and CDR2 FQGTGA. V shed 2 bases and J 3 bases; nucleotides not matched to a gene: 2. CDR3 size: 15 residues.

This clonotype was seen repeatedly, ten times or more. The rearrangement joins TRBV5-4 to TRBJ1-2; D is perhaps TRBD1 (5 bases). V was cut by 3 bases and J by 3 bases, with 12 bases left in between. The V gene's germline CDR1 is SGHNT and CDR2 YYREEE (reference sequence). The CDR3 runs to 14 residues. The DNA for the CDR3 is TGTGCCAGCAGCTCGACAGCAGGCGACTATGGCTACACCTTC. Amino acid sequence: CASSSTAGDYGYTF.

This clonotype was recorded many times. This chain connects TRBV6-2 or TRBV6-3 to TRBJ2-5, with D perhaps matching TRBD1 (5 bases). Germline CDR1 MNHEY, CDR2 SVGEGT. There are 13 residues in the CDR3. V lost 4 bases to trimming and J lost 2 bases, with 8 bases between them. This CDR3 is CASSSGLQETQYF. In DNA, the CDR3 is TGTGCCAGCAGTTCAGGGTTGCAAGAGACCCAGTACTTC.

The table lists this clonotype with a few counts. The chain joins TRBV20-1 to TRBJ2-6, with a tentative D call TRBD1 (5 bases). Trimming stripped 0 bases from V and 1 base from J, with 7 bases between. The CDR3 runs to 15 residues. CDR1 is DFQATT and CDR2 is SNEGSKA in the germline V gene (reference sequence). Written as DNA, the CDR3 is TGCAGTGCTAGAGAGACAGATTCTGGGGCCAACGTCCTGACTTTC. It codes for CSARETDSGANVLTF.

The CDR3 DNA is TGTGCCAGCAGTCGCCAGTCCCGGGACAGGGCCCAACTGTACGAGCAGTACTTC. Translation: CASSRQSRDRAQLYEQYF. The V and J genes are TRBV2 and TRBJ2-7; the match to TRBD1 covers 9 bases. Per the germline V gene, CDR1 is SNHLY and CDR2 is FYNNEI. This CDR3 contains 18 residues. Trimming at V came to 5 bases and at J to 4 bases, leaving 18 bases not matched to a gene.

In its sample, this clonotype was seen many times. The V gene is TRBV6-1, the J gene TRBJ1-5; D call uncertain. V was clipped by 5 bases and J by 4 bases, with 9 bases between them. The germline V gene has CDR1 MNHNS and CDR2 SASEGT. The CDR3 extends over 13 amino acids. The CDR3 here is CASSLDYNQPQHF. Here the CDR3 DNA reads TGTGCCAGCAGTTTGGACTATAATCAGCCCCAGCATTTT.

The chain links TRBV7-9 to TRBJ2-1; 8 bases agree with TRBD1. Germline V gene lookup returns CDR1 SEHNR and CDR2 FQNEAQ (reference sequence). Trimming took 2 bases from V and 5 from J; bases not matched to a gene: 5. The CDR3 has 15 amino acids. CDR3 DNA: TGTGCCAGCAGCTTACACAGGGGGACGAACAATGAGCAGTTCTTC. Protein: CASSLHRGTNNEQFF.

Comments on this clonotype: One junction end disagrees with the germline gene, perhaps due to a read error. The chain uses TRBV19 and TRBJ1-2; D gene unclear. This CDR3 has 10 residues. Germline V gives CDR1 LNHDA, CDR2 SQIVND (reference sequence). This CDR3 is CGKGSNGYTF. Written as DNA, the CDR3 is TGCGGGAAAGGGAGTAATGGCTACACCTTC.

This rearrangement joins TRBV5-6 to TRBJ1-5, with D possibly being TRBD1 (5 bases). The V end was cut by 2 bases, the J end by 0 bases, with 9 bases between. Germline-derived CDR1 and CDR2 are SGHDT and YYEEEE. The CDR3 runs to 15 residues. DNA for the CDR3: TGTGCCAGCAGCTTAACCGGGGCTAGCAATCAGCCCCAGCATTTT. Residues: CASSLTGASNQPQHF.

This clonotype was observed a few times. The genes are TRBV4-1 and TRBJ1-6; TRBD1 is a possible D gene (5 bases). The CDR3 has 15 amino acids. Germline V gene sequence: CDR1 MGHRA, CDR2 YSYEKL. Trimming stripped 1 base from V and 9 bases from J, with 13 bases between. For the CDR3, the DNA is TGCGCCAGCAGCCAAGTCCCCAGGGTGGGTTCACCCCTCCACTTT. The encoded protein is CASSQVPRVGSPLHF.

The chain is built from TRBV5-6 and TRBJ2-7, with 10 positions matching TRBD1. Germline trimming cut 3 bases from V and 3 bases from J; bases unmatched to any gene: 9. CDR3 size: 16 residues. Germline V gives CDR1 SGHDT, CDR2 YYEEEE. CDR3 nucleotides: TGTGCCAGCAGCTCGTTGGGACAGGGGACGAACTACGAGCAGTACTTC. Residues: CASSSLGQGTNYEQYF.

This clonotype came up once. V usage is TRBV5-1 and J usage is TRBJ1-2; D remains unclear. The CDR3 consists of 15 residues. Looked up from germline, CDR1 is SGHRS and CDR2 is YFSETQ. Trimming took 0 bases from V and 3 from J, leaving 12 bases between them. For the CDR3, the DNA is TGCGCCAGCAGCTTGGGGGGTCCGGAGGACTATGGCTACACCTTC. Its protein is CASSLGGPEDYGYTF.

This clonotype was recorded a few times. CDR3 residues: CSAPPPGKRNSPLHF. In DNA, the CDR3 is TGCAGTGCTCCTCCCCCAGGGAAGCGGAATTCACCCCTCCACTTT. The rearrangement links TRBV20-1 to TRBJ1-6; a weak D match, TRBD1 (5 bases). V dropped 5 bases and J dropped 7 bases, with 18 bases sitting between them. This CDR3 comprises 15 residues. CDR1 is DFQATT and CDR2 is SNEGSKA in the germline V gene (reference sequence).

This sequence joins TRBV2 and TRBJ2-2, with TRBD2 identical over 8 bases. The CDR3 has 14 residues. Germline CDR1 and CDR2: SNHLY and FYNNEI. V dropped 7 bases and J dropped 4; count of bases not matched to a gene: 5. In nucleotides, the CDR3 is TGTGCCAGCACGGAGCGGGGGCCCACCGGGGAGCTGTTTTTT. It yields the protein CASTERGPTGELFF. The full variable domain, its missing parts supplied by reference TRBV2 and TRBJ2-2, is EPEVTQTPSHQVTQMGQEVILRCVPISNHLYFYWYRQILGQKVEFLVSFYNNEISEKSEIFDDQFSVERPDGSNFTLKIRSTKLEDSAMYFCASTERGPTGELFFGEGSRLTVL.